A selection of T cell receptor beta chains follows, all from one sample in a study of CD8+CD57+ T cells in acquired aplastic anemia. TCRdb analysed the reads with MiXCR anew, one entry per CDR3 protein. The sample includes around 180,000 distinct CDR3 sequences, 63% of them seen just once. The sequenced material came from sorted CD4+, CD8+, or CD8+CD57+ T cells (not recorded which) from PBMCs. The source of these receptors is a human donor in good health. CDR3s include the opening cysteine and the closing phenylalanine or tryptophan. D genes are given only for firm matches. The size field is filled for only some rows; it gives once, few, many or a size class.

abundance	d_gene	v_gene	j_gene	CDR3aa	CDR3nt
few	.	TRBV7-9	TRBJ2-5	CASSFGTGETQYF	TGTGCCAGCAGCTTTGGAACGGGAGAGACCCAGTACTTC
.	TRBD1	TRBV20-1	TRBJ2-7	CSARYPGQGGEQYF	TGCAGTGCTAGATATCCGGGACAGGGTGGCGAGCAGTACTTC
once	TRBD1	TRBV6-1	TRBJ2-5	CASSYLTGGQQETQYF	TGTGCCAGCAGTTACTTAACAGGGGGTCAGCAAGAGACCCAGTACTTC
many	.	TRBV12-3/TRBV12-4	TRBJ1-1	CASRAGYSTEAFF	TGTGCCAGCCGCGCGGGTTATAGCACTGAAGCTTTCTTT
.	.	TRBV10-3	TRBJ1-3	CAIGGISGNTIYF	TGTGCCATCGGGGGTATCTCTGGAAACACCATATATTTT
.	.	TRBV27	TRBJ2-3	CASSFGGNYNDTQYF	TGTGCCAGCAGTTTCGGCGGGAACTACAATGATACGCAGTATTTT
.	TRBD1	TRBV20-1	TRBJ1-1	CSAPGQGRYTEAFF	TGCAGTGCTCCGGGACAGGGAAGGTACACTGAAGCTTTCTTT
few	.	TRBV7-9	TRBJ2-7	CASSFLDSDLYEQYF	TGTGCCAGCAGCTTCCTGGACAGTGACCTATACGAGCAGTACTTC
few	TRBD2	TRBV7-9	TRBJ2-1	CASSSPGTSGRRAEQFF	TGTGCCAGCAGCTCACCCGGGACTAGCGGGAGGAGGGCCGAACAGTTCTTC
.	.	TRBV20-1	TRBJ1-5	CSARTGSGQPQHF	TGCAGTGCTAGAACAGGGTCAGGCCAGCCCCAGCATTTT
.	TRBD2	TRBV2	TRBJ2-3	CASSESSFGGATDTQYF	TGTGCCAGCAGTGAAAGTTCGTTCGGGGGGGCCACAGATACGCAGTATTTT
.	.	TRBV7-3	TRBJ2-5	CAWSSDLAETQYF	TGTGCCTGGAGTTCCGACCTGGCGGAGACCCAGTACTTC
.	.	TRBV7-9	TRBJ1-6	CASSFEYTNPPLHF	TGTGCCAGCAGCTTCGAGTATACGAATCCACCCCTCCACTTT
.	.	TRBV20-1	TRBJ1-3	CSARDGPDFGNTIYF	TGCAGTGCTAGAGATGGCCCGGACTTTGGAAACACCATATATTTT